Sequencing of this T cell receptor beta chain was carried out in a study of blood T cell repertoires in COVID-19. Of note for this clone: At the DNA level, this CDR3 is encoded by other sequences in the same sample as well.

As originally analysed: Nucleated cell number was recorded as an estimate derived from reference gene primer amplification. This table comes from immunoSEQ multiplex PCR, and its TCRdb copy is limited to in-frame clones, with some not included. V and J calls and clone size are copied from that table; D and trimming were computed from the DNA. The sample consists of some 160,000 clones, more than 70% of them appearing once. V gave up 8 bases and J gave up 2 bases; unmatched junction bases: 9. The CDR3 runs 14 residues. Per the germline V gene, CDR1 is SGHTA and CDR2 is FQGNSA. The genes are TRBV7-2 and TRBJ2-7; 7 positions agree with TRBD2. The TCR sequence derives from a woman aged 50 to 65 with acute or convalescent COVID-19. Sequences were obtained from peripheral blood. CDR3 protein: CASSLGGGPYEQYF. CDR3 DNA sequence: TGTGCCAGCTCCCTTGGCGGGGGACCCTACGAGCAGTACTTC. The full variable domain, completed using reference TRBV7-2 and TRBJ2-7, is GAGVSQSPSNKVTEKGKDVELRCDPISGHTALYWYRQSLGQGLEFLIYFQGNSAPDKSGLPSDRFSAERTGGSVSTLTIQRTQQEDSAVYLCASSLGGGPYEQYFGPGTRLTVT.